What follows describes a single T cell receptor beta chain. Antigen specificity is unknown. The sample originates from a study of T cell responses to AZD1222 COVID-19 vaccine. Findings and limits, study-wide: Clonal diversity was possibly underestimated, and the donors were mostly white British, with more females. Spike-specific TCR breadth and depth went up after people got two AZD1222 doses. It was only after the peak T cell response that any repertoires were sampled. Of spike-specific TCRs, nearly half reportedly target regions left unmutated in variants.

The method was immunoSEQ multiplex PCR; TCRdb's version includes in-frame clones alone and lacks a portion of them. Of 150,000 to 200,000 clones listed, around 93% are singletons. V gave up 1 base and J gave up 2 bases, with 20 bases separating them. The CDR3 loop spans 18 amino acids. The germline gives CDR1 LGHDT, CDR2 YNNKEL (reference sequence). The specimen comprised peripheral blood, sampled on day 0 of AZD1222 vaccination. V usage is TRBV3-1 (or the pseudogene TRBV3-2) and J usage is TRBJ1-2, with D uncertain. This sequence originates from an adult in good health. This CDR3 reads CASSQVGPRAIYNYGYTF. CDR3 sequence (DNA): TGTGCCAGCAGCCAAGTGGGCCCGAGGGCCATTTACAACTATGGCTACACCTTC.